Following are 8 T cell receptor beta chains from one sample sequenced in a study of control samples from healthy donors and cancer patients. Profiling relied on immunoSEQ multiplex PCR, and the TCRdb table lists in-frame clones only, not all of them. The sample contains 110,000 to 150,000 clones, around 90% of which appear only once. Material: blood. The source is a man between 25 and 39 years old in good health.

The chain joins TRBV5-4 to TRBJ1-4; D is undetermined. The CDR3 is 12 amino acids. CDR1 SGHNT and CDR2 YYREEE come from the germline V gene (reference sequence). The V end lost 1 base, the J end lost 5 bases, and 3 bases lay between the germline ends. In nucleotides, the CDR3 is TGTGCCAGCAGCTTGAGAAATGAAAAACTGTTTTTT. This codes for CASSLRNEKLFF.

The chain couples TRBV24-1 to TRBJ2-7; D remains ambiguous. The CDR3 extends over 13 amino acids. Germline values: CDR1 KGHDR, CDR2 SFDVKD. Trimming removed 4 bases at V and 5 bases at J, with 11 bases between. The CDR3, as DNA: TGTGCCACCAGTGACAGGTTTGGGGACGAGCAGTACTTC. Its protein product is CATSDRFGDEQYF.

V is TRBV6-5 and J is TRBJ1-2; TRBD1 agrees at 8 bases. This CDR3 comprises 14 residues. CDR1 MNHEY and CDR2 SVGAGI come from the germline V gene. V dropped 5 bases and J dropped 5; count of bases not matched to a gene: 7. In DNA form, the CDR3 reads TGTGCCAGCAGTCTTGACAGGGGAGGTTATGGCTACACCTTC. This translates into CASSLDRGGYGYTF.

This chain joins TRBV2 and TRBJ2-1; 14 nucleotides match TRBD2. The CDR3 has 14 residues. Per germline, CDR1 SNHLY and CDR2 FYNNEI. V gave up 6 bases and J gave up 10 bases; unmatched junction bases: 5. CDR3 protein: CASRTGTSGGEQFF. Written as DNA, the CDR3 is TGTGCCAGCAGGACCGGGACTAGCGGGGGAGAGCAGTTCTTC.

This chain connects TRBV7-6 to TRBJ2-1; D perhaps matches TRBD2 (5 bases). Trimming removed 5 bases at V and 5 bases at J, with 13 bases between. The germline V gene has CDR1 SGHVS and CDR2 FNYEAQ. The CDR3 is 14 amino acids. The CDR3, as DNA: TGTGCCAGCAGCCCACTGAGCGGCGACAATGAGCAGTTCTTC. Protein: CASSPLSGDNEQFF.

The chain links TRBV27 to TRBJ2-2; either TRBD1 or TRBD2 may fit D (5 bases each). In germline, CDR1 is MNHEY, CDR2 SMNVEV (reference sequence). The CDR3 contains 16 residues. V shed 1 base and J shed 3 bases, with 12 bases lying between them. In DNA, the CDR3 is TGTGCCAGCAGTTTATGGGGACCGGAGGACACCGGGGAGCTGTTTTTT. Translated, it gives CASSLWGPEDTGELFF.

The rearrangement uses TRBV3-1 (or the pseudogene TRBV3-2) and TRBJ2-5; D is unresolved. CDR1 LGHDT and CDR2 YNNKEL come from the germline V gene (reference sequence). V was trimmed by 0 bases and J by 11 bases, leaving 10 bases between them. This CDR3 region has 12 residues. In DNA form, the CDR3 reads TGTGCCAGCAGCCAAGATAGGCAAGGACAGTACTTC. It yields the protein CASSQDRQGQYF.

The chain has TRBV19 and TRBJ1-2; D is undetermined. Germline-derived CDR1 and CDR2 are LNHDA and SQIVND (reference sequence). The ends were cut back, 2 bases at V and 7 bases at J, with 5 bases in the middle. This CDR3 is 11 amino acids long. The CDR3 is CASSIRSGYTF. The CDR3 DNA is TGTGCCAGTAGTATAAGAAGTGGCTACACCTTC.